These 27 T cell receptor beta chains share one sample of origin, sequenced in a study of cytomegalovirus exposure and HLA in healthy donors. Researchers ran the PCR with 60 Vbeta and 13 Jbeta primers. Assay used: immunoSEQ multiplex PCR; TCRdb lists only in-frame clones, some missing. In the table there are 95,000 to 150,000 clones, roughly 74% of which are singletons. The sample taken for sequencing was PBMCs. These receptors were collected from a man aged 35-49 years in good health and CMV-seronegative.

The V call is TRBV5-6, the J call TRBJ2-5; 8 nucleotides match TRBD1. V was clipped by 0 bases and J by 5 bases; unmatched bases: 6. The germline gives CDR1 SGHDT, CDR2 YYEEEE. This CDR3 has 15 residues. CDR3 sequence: CASSLAWTGLETQYF. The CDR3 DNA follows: TGTGCCAGCAGCTTGGCTTGGACAGGGCTGGAGACCCAGTACTTC.

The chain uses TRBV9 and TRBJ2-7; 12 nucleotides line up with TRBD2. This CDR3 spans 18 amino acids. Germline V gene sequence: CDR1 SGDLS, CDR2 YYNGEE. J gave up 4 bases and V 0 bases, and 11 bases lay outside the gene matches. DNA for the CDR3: TGTGCCAGCAGCGTAGGTCCTAGCGGGGGGGCTGTTTCTTACGAGCAGTACTTC. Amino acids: CASSVGPSGGAVSYEQYF.

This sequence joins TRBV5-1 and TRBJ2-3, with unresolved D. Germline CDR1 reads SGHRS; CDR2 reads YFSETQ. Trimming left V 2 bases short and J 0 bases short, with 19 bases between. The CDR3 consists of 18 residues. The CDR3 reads CASSFTLVSGSSTDTQYF. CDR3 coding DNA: TGCGCCAGCAGCTTTACGTTAGTAAGTGGTTCTAGCACAGATACGCAGTATTTT.

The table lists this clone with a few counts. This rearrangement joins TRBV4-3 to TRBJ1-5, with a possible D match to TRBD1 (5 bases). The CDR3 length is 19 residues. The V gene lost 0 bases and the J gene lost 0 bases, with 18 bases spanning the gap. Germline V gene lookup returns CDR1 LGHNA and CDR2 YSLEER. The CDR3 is CASSQDWGRGGNSNQPQHF. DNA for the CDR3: TGCGCCAGCAGCCAAGATTGGGGCCGGGGGGGAAATAGCAATCAGCCCCAGCATTTT.

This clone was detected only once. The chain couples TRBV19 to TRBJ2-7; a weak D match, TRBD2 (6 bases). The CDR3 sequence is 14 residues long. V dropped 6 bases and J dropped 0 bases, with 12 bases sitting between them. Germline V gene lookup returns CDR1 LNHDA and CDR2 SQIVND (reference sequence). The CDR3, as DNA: TGTGCCAGTAGGAGGGACTCCAGCTCCTACGAGCAGTACTTC. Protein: CASRRDSSSYEQYF.

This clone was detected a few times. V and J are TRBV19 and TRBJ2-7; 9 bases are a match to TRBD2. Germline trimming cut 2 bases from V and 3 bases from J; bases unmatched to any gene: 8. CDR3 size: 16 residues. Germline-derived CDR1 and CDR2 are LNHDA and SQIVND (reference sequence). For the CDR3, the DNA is TGTGCCAGTAGTATATCCGCCCTAGCGGGGTTCTACGAGCAGTACTTC. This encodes CASSISALAGFYEQYF.

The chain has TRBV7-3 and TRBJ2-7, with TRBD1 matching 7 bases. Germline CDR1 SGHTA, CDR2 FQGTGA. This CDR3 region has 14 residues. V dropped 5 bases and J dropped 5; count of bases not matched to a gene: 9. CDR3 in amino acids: CASSTSGTVDEQYF. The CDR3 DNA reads TGTGCCAGCAGCACCTCCGGGACAGTGGACGAGCAGTACTTC. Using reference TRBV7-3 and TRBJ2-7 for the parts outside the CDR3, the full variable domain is GAGVSQTPSNKVTEKGKYVELRCDPISGHTALYWYRQSLGQGPEFLIYFQGTGAADDSGLPNDRFFAVRPEGSVSTLKIQRTERGDSAVYLCASSTSGTVDEQYFGPGTRLTVT.

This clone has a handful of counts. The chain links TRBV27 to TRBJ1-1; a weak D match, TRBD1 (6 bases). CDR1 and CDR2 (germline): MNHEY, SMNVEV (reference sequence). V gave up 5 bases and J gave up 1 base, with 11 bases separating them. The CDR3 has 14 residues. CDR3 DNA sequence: TGTGCCAGCAGTGACAGGCCCTCGAACACTGAAGCTTTCTTT. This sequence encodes CASSDRPSNTEAFF.

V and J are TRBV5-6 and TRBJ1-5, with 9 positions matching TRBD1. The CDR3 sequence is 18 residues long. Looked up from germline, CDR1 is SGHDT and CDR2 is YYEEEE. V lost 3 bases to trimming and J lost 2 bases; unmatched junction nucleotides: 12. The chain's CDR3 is CASSSTRDRVEGNQPQHF. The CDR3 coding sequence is TGTGCCAGCAGCTCCACCCGGGACAGGGTGGAGGGCAATCAGCCCCAGCATTTT.

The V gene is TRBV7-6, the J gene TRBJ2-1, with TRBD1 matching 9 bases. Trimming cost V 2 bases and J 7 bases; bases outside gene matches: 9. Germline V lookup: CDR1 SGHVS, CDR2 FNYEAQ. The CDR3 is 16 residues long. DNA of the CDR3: TGTGCCAGCAGCTTACTCAATCCGGGACAGGGTAATGAGCAGTTCTTC. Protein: CASSLLNPGQGNEQFF.

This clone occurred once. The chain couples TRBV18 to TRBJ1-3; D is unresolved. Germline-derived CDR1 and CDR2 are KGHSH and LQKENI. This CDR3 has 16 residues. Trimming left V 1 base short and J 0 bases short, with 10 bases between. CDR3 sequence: CASSPLVADSGNTIYF. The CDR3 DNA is TGTGCCAGCTCACCACTGGTGGCGGACTCTGGAAACACCATATATTTT. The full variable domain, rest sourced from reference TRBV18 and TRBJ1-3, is NAGVMQNPRHLVRRRGQEARLRCSPMKGHSHVYWYRQLPEEGLKFMVYLQKENIIDESGMPKERFSAEFPKEGPSILRIQQVVRGDSAAYFCASSPLVADSGNTIYFGEGSWLTVV.

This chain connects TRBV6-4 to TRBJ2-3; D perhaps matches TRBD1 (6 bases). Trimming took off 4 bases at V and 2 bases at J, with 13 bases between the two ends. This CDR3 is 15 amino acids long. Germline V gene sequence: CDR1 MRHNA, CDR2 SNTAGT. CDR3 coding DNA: TGTGCCAGCAGTGTAGGGGGTAGGAACACAGATACGCAGTATTTT. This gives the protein CASSVGGRNTDTQYF.

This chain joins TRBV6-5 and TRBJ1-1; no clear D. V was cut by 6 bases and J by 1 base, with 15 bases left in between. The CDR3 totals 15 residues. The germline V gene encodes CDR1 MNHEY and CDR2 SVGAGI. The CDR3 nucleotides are TGTGCCAGCAGGGGATCCTCAGCGGCGAACACTGAAGCTTTCTTT. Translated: CASRGSSAANTEAFF.

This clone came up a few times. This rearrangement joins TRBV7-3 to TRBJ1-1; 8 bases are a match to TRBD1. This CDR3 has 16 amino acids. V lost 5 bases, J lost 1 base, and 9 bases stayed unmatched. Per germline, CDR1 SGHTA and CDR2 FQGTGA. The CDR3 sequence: CASSATRTGKNTEAFF. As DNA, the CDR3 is TGTGCCAGCAGCGCAACCAGGACAGGGAAGAACACTGAAGCTTTCTTT.

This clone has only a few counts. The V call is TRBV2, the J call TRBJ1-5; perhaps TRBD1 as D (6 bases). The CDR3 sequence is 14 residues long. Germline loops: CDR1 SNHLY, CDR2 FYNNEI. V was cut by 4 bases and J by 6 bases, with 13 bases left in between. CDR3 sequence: CASSVNRVGQPQHF. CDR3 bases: TGTGCCAGCAGTGTTAACAGGGTAGGTCAGCCCCAGCATTTT. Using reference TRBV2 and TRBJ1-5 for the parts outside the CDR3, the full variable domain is EPEVTQTPSHQVTQMGQEVILRCVPISNHLYFYWYRQILGQKVEFLVSFYNNEISEKSEIFDDQFSVERPDGSNFTLKIRSTKLEDSAMYFCASSVNRVGQPQHFGDGTRLSIL.

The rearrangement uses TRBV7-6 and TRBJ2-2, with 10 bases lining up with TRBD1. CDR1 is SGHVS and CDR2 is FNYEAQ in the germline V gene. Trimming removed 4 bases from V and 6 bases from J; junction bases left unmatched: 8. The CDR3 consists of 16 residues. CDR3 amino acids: CASSSPGTGVAGELFF. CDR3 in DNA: TGTGCCAGCAGCTCACCCGGGACAGGGGTTGCCGGGGAGCTGTTTTTT. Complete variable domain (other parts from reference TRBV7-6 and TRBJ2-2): GAGVSQSPRYKVTKRGQDVALRCDPISGHVSLYWYRQALGQGPEFLTYFNYEAQQDKSGLPNDRFSAERPEGSISTLTIQRTEQRDSAMYRCASSSPGTGVAGELFFGEGSRLTVL.

For the CDR3, the DNA is TGTGCCAGCAGACGTCGGACAGTCAGGCCCTACGAGCAGTACTTC. This sequence encodes CASRRRTVRPYEQYF. The chain recombines TRBV6-5 with TRBJ2-7; D possibly corresponds to TRBD1 (6 bases). The CDR3 spans 15 residues. The V end was cut by 6 bases, the J end by 2 bases, with 17 bases between. CDR1 is MNHEY, CDR2 SVGAGI, per germline.

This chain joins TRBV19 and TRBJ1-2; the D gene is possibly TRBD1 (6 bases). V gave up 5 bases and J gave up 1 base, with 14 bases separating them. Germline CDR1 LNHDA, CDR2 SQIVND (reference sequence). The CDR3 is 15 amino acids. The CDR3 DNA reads TGTGCCAGTAGTCCCAACGACAGGTATAACTATGGCTACACCTTC. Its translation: CASSPNDRYNYGYTF. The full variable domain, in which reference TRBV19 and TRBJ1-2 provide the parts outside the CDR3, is DGGITQSPKYLFRKEGQNVTLSCEQNLNHDAMYWYRQDPGQGLRLIYYSQIVNDFQKGDIAEGYSVSREKKESFPLTVTSAQKNPTAFYLCASSPNDRYNYGYTFGSGTRLTVV.

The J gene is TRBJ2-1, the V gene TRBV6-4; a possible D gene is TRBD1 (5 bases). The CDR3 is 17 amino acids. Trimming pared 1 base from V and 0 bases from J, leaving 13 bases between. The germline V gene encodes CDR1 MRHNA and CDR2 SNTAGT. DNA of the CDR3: TGTGCCAGCAGTGACTTCTTACAGGTCAGCTCCTACAATGAGCAGTTCTTC. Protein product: CASSDFLQVSSYNEQFF.

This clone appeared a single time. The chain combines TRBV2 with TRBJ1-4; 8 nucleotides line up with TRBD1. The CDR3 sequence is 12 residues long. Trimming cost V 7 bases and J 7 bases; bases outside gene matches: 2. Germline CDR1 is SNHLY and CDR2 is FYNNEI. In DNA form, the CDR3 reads TGTGCCAGCAAGACAGGGGCTGAAAAACTGTTTTTT. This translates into CASKTGAEKLFF.

The CDR3 DNA reads TGTGCCAGCAGGGGGGGGGTTGCGGGGCGCGAAGAGACCCAGTACTTC. Its translation is CASRGGVAGREETQYF. This chain joins TRBV2 and TRBJ2-5, with TRBD2 identical over 7 bases. This CDR3 contains 16 residues. Germline lookup yields CDR1 SNHLY and CDR2 FYNNEI. Trimming took 6 bases from V and 3 from J; bases not matched to a gene: 13.

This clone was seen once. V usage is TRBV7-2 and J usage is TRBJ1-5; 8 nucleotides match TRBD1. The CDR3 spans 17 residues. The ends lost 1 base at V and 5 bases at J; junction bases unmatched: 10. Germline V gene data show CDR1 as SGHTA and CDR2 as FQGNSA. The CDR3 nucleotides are TGTGCCAGCAGCTTAGGGACAGGGTCAATACCCGATCAGCCCCAGCATTTT. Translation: CASSLGTGSIPDQPQHF.

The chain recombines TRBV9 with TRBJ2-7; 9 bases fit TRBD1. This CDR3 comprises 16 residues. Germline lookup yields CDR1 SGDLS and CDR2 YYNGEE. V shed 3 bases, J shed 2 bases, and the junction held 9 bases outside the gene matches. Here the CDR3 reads CASSAHDRGGTYEQYF. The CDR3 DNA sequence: TGTGCCAGCAGCGCCCACGACAGGGGGGGAACCTACGAGCAGTACTTC.

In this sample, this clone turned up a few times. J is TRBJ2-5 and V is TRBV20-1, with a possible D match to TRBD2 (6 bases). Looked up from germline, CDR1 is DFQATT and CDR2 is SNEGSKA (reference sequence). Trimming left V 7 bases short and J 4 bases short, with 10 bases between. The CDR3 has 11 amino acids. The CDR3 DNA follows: TGCAGTGGGGGTAGCGGAGAGACCCAGTACTTC. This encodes CSGGSGETQYF.

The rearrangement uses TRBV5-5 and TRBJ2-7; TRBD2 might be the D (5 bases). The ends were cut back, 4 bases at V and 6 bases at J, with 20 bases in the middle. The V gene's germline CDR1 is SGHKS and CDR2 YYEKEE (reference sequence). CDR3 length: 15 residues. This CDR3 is CASSPSPRAGFEQYF. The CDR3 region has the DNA TGTGCCAGCAGCCCCAGCCCGAGGGCGGGTTTCGAGCAGTACTTC.

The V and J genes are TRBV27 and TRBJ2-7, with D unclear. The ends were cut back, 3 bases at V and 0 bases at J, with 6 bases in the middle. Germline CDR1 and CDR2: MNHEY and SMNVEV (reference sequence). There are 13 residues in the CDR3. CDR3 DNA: TGTGCCAGCAGTTTTGCGAGCTCCTACGAGCAGTACTTC. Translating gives CASSFASSYEQYF.

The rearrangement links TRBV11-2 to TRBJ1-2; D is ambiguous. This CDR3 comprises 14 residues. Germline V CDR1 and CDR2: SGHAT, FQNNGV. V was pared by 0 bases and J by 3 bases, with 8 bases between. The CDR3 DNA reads TGTGCCAGCAGCTTAGATGGCACCCACTATGGCTACACCTTC. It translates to CASSLDGTHYGYTF.